Below, 32 T cell receptor beta chains from the same sample are listed, as sequenced in a study of CD8 T cells in ankylosing spondylitis. TCRdb re-called the 5' RACE reads through MiXCR, storing one row per CDR3 protein. The sample records more than 150,000 distinct CDR3 sequences, 11% being singletons. Specimen: blood, either unsorted or a sorted T cell fraction (not recorded which). All receptors derive from a male donor with ankylosing spondylitis or in good health (not recorded which).

Remarks on this clonotype: This clone may be a read error of a much larger clone one base away. V usage is TRBV27 and J usage is TRBJ1-1, with a possible D match to TRBD1 (5 bases). The CDR3 runs 17 residues. V lost 10 bases to trimming and J lost 0 bases, with 24 bases between them. CDR1 is MNHEY and CDR2 is SMNVEV in the germline V gene (reference sequence). DNA of the CDR3: TGTGCCAACAGACGGACACAACTGACCGGAATGAACACTGAAGCTTTCTTT. It translates to CANRRTQLTGMNTEAFF.

This clonotype was detected many times. The V gene is TRBV5-4, the J gene TRBJ1-4; D is perhaps TRBD1 (5 bases). Trimming took off 3 bases at V and 11 bases at J, with 14 bases between the two ends. Germline V gene sequence: CDR1 SGHNT, CDR2 YYREEE (reference sequence). CDR3 size: 13 residues. The CDR3 bases are TGTGCCAGCAGCTCTCCCCAGGGCGGGAAACTGTTTTTT. Translating gives CASSSPQGGKLFF.

CDR3 sequence: CAISDPRGLTDTQYF. The DNA for the CDR3 is TGTGCCATCAGTGATCCTCGGGGCCTCACAGATACGCAGTATTTT. V usage is TRBV10-3 and J usage is TRBJ2-3; the D gene could be TRBD1 or TRBD2 (5 bases each). CDR1 and CDR2 from the germline V gene are ENHRY and SYGVKD. The CDR3 length is 15 residues. The germline V and J ends were trimmed by 3 bases and 2 bases, with 12 bases remaining between them.

This clonotype was detected ten times or more. The gene calls are TRBV20-1 and TRBJ2-5, with 8 positions matching TRBD1. Germline V gene sequence: CDR1 DFQATT, CDR2 SNEGSKA (reference sequence). Unmatched junction bases numbered 7, after V lost 4 bases and J lost 0 bases. The CDR3 has 15 amino acids. CDR3 nucleotide sequence: TGCAGTGCTAAGGGTAACAGGGGGAACCAAGAGACCCAGTACTTC. It encodes CSAKGNRGNQETQYF.

The chain carries TRBV6-2 or TRBV6-3 and TRBJ1-1; D might be TRBD1 (5 bases). The germline gives CDR1 MNHEY, CDR2 SVGEGT. The CDR3 consists of 13 residues. With 4 bases removed from V and 5 bases from J, the gap between germline ends came to 11 bases. CDR3 sequence (DNA): TGTGCCAGCAGTTCGGCAGGGCGGACTGAAGCTTTCTTT. Translation gives CASSSAGRTEAFF.

This clonotype was counted many times. This chain links TRBV29-1 with TRBJ2-4; a weak D match, TRBD2 (6 bases). The CDR3 spans 13 residues. Trimming cost V 7 bases and J 2 bases, with 12 bases left between them. Germline V gene data show CDR1 as SQVTM and CDR2 as ANQGSEA. The CDR3 is CSALGGSKNIQYF. CDR3 coding DNA: TGCAGCGCCCTCGGGGGTTCCAAAAACATTCAGTACTTC.

This clonotype was detected a few times. This sequence joins TRBV18 and TRBJ1-1, with 8 bases that match TRBD1. Germline lookup yields CDR1 KGHSH and CDR2 LQKENI. The CDR3 loop spans 17 amino acids. V gave up 1 base and J gave up 5 bases; unmatched junction bases: 12. The CDR3 nucleotides are TGTGCCAGCTCACCACTTCCGGGACAGGCTCCTGGTACTGAAGCTTTCTTT. Its translation: CASSPLPGQAPGTEAFF.

V and J are TRBV11-3 and TRBJ2-2; D may be TRBD1 (6 bases). The CDR3 length is 14 residues. V was shortened by 2 bases and J by 3 bases, with 7 bases between the two germline ends. Germline assignment: CDR1 SGHNT and CDR2 YENEEA. The CDR3 sequence is CASSLRGYTGELFF. CDR3 nucleotide sequence: TGTGCCAGCAGCTTAAGGGGGTACACCGGGGAGCTGTTTTTT.

In its sample, this clonotype was seen many times. V and J are TRBV20-1 and TRBJ2-1; TRBD2 is a possible D gene (5 bases). V lost 5 bases and J lost 1, with 12 bases in between. This CDR3 spans 14 amino acids. In germline, CDR1 is DFQATT, CDR2 SNEGSKA (reference sequence). The CDR3 sequence is CSAERRDSYNEQFF. The CDR3 coding sequence is TGCAGTGCTGAGCGGCGTGATTCCTACAATGAGCAGTTCTTC.

This clonotype was counted a few times. The gene calls are TRBV7-2 and TRBJ2-3; 10 bases align to TRBD2. This CDR3 has 15 residues. CDR1 and CDR2 (germline): SGHTA, FQGNSA. V was clipped by 5 bases and J by 5 bases; unmatched bases: 7. CDR3: CASSLSGGVRDTQYF. CDR3 nucleotides: TGTGCCAGCAGCCTCAGCGGGGGGGTAAGAGATACGCAGTATTTT.

In its sample, this clonotype was seen many times. This chain uses TRBV10-3 with TRBJ2-2; no clear D gene. Germline CDR1 and CDR2: ENHRY and SYGVKD. The CDR3 consists of 11 residues. Deletions cut 8 bases from V and 7 bases from J, with 8 bases between. The chain's CDR3 is CAIRAGGELFF. The CDR3 coding sequence is TGTGCCATCCGGGCCGGCGGGGAGCTGTTTTTT.

This clonotype was seen repeatedly, ten times or more. CDR3 in amino acids: CASSYGLAGGPDEQFF. The CDR3 bases are TGCGCCAGCAGCTACGGACTAGCGGGAGGTCCGGATGAGCAGTTCTTC. This chain links TRBV5-1 with TRBJ2-1, with TRBD2 identical over 14 bases. This CDR3 contains 16 residues. V trimming: 3 bases; J trimming: 8 bases; junction bases outside the gene matches: 7. CDR1 is SGHRS and CDR2 is YFSETQ in the germline V gene.

At least ten counts were recorded for this clonotype. The J gene is TRBJ1-4, the V gene TRBV11-2; 10 positions match TRBD1. The CDR3 has 14 amino acids. Losses at the gene ends were 9 bases for V and 5 bases for J; bases not matched to a gene: 6. From germline, CDR1 is SGHAT and CDR2 FQNNGV. CDR3 in amino acids: CASSRDRGNEKLFF. CDR3 in DNA: TGTGCCAGTTCACGGGACAGGGGAAATGAAAAACTGTTTTTT.

This chain joins TRBV4-2 and TRBJ2-3; 7 bases are a match to TRBD1. Germline V gene data show CDR1 as LGHNA and CDR2 as YNFKEQ. CDR3 length equals 16 residues. The V and J ends lost 1 base and 1 base, in that order; junction bases with no gene match: 5. The CDR3 DNA is TGTGCCAGCAGCCAAGGATTAGACAGGGGCACAGATACGCAGTATTTT. Encoded protein: CASSQGLDRGTDTQYF.

The V gene is TRBV20-1, the J gene TRBJ2-1, with 11 nucleotides matching TRBD2. The V gene's germline CDR1 is DFQATT and CDR2 SNEGSKA (reference sequence). CDR3 size: 16 residues. Losses at the gene ends were 6 bases for V and 8 bases for J; bases not matched to a gene: 15. This CDR3 reads CSAPHGLAGGGDEQFF. The CDR3 coding sequence is TGCAGTGCCCCCCACGGGCTAGCGGGGGGCGGGGATGAGCAGTTCTTC.

This clonotype was counted a few times. The rearrangement uses TRBV20-1 and TRBJ1-5, with 8 bases that match TRBD1. The V segment lost 3 bases and the J segment 6 bases; nucleotides outside the gene matches: 10. The CDR3 covers 15 residues. CDR1 and CDR2 from the germline V gene are DFQATT and SNEGSKA (reference sequence). The DNA of the CDR3 is TGCAGTGCTAGCCCACAGGGGGGAGTTAGTCAGCCCCAGCATTTT. It is translated as CSASPQGGVSQPQHF.

Note on this clonotype: A much bigger clone sits one base away, suggesting this may be a read error. J is TRBJ2-5 and V is TRBV6-1; D may be TRBD1 (6 bases). CDR3 size: 14 residues. Per the germline V gene, CDR1 is MNHNS and CDR2 is SASEGT. DNA of the CDR3: TGTGCCAGCAAGATAACAGGGACCGGGGAGAGCCAGTACTTC. Translation gives CASKITGTGESQYF.

The sample holds many counts of this clonotype. The J gene is TRBJ2-1, the V gene TRBV9; D gene unclear. Trimming cost V 2 bases and J 9 bases, with 12 bases left between them. The CDR3 totals 13 residues. Germline-derived CDR1 and CDR2 are SGDLS and YYNGEE. The CDR3 spells CASSVVVGGEQFF. CDR3 nucleotide sequence: TGTGCCAGCAGCGTGGTAGTGGGCGGTGAGCAGTTCTTC.

Many counts were recorded for this clonotype. The chain combines TRBV6-2 or TRBV6-3 with TRBJ2-3; no clear D. Trimming took off 6 bases at V and 4 bases at J, with 11 bases between the two ends. The CDR3 length is 13 residues. The germline V gene has CDR1 MNHEY and CDR2 SVGEGT. The CDR3 nucleotides read TGTGCCAGCAGCGAAGATGGTTCAGATACGCAGTATTTT. Translation: CASSEDGSDTQYF.

This chain connects TRBV29-1 to TRBJ2-5; no clear D. CDR1 is SQVTM and CDR2 is ANQGSEA in the germline V gene. This CDR3 is built from 10 residues. The V gene lost 4 bases and the J gene lost 4 bases, with 4 bases spanning the gap. The CDR3 sequence: CSVGVETQYF. DNA for the CDR3: TGCAGCGTTGGAGTAGAGACCCAGTACTTC.

This clonotype was seen repeatedly, ten times or more. The chain recombines TRBV6-4 with TRBJ2-3; D not resolved. V was clipped by 2 bases and J by 6 bases, with 9 bases between them. This CDR3 is built from 13 residues. Germline V gives CDR1 MRHNA, CDR2 SNTAGT. Here the CDR3 reads CASSDERSDTQYF. The CDR3 DNA sequence: TGTGCCAGCAGTGACGAAAGGTCGGATACGCAGTATTTT.

This clonotype was observed a handful of times. At one of its ends the junction is not consistent with the germline gene, which may arise from a read error. V usage is TRBV3-1 and J usage is TRBJ2-4; D gene unclear. Germline CDR1 LGHDT, CDR2 YNNKEL (reference sequence). The CDR3 is made up of 19 amino acids. As DNA, the CDR3 is TGTGCCAGCACCCAAGATCCGGATCCTTCGGCGTGGCGCAAAAACATTCAGTACTTC. Translation: CASTQDPDPSAWRKNIQYF. The entire variable domain, with the rest obtained from reference TRBV3-1 and TRBJ2-4, is as follows: DTAVSQTPKYLVTQMGNDKSIKCEQNLGHDTMYWYKQDSKKFLKIMFSYNNKELIINETVPNRFSPKSPDKAHLNLHINSLELGDSAVYFCASTQDPDPSAWRKNIQYFGAGTRLSVL.

This clonotype was seen many times. The CDR3 sequence: CASSLGDSGTETQYF. CDR3 nucleotide sequence: TGTGCCAGCAGCTTAGGGGACTCAGGCACGGAGACCCAGTACTTC. The chain uses TRBV7-2 and TRBJ2-5; maybe TRBD2 (6 bases). Deletions cut 1 base from V and 5 bases from J, with 14 bases between. CDR1 is SGHTA and CDR2 is FQGNSA in the germline V gene. This CDR3 region has 15 residues. Combining the CDR3 with reference TRBV7-2 and TRBJ2-5 gives the whole variable domain GAGVSQSPSNKVTEKGKDVELRCDPISGHTALYWYRQSLGQGLEFLIYFQGNSAPDKSGLPSDRFSAERTGGSVSTLTIQRTQQEDSAVYLCASSLGDSGTETQYFGPGTRLLVL.

Many counts were recorded for this clonotype. V and J are TRBV7-8 and TRBJ1-5; no clear D. Germline lookup yields CDR1 SGHVS and CDR2 FQNEAQ. The CDR3 length is 15 residues. V lost 5 bases and J 0 bases, leaving 11 bases between the germline ends. The CDR3 nucleotides are TGTGCCAGCAGCCTCTGGGCAGATAGCAATCAGCCCCAGCATTTT. Amino acid sequence: CASSLWADSNQPQHF.

This clonotype was counted ten times or more. The rearrangement links TRBV5-1 to TRBJ2-2; TRBD2 matches 8 bases. Germline CDR1 and CDR2: SGHRS and YFSETQ. V trimming: 5 bases; J trimming: 1 base; junction bases outside the gene matches: 7. This CDR3 has 16 residues. As DNA, the CDR3 is TGCGCCAGCAGTATTCCGAGCGGGGGGAACACCGGGGAGCTGTTTTTT. This encodes CASSIPSGGNTGELFF.

Concerning this clonotype itself: Relative to the germline gene, one junction end is altered; a read error may explain this. The chain couples TRBV7-9 to TRBJ1-5; 8 bases are a match to TRBD1. The CDR3 loop spans 16 amino acids. Germline V CDR1 and CDR2: SEHNR, FQNEAQ (reference sequence). The CDR3 loop reads CASSLDLGQAHQSQHF. The CDR3 DNA reads TGTGCCAGCAGCTTAGATTTGGGACAGGCCCATCAGTCCCAGCATTTT.

The sample holds a few counts of this clonotype. The chain carries TRBV7-9 and TRBJ2-3; 10 bases line up with TRBD1. The V gene end was trimmed by 5 bases and the J gene end by 3 bases; junction bases not matched to a gene: 5. This CDR3 contains 15 residues. Germline loops: CDR1 SEHNR, CDR2 FQNEAQ (reference sequence). CDR3 nucleotides: TGTGCCAGCAGCCCGGGGGACAGGGGAACAGATACGCAGTATTTT. Translating gives CASSPGDRGTDTQYF.

This clonotype has a count of ten or more. The chain couples TRBV3-1 to TRBJ2-2; D gene uncertain. Germline CDR1 reads LGHDT; CDR2 reads YNNKEL (reference sequence). The ends were cut back, 0 bases at V and 6 bases at J, with 11 bases in the middle. The CDR3 covers 15 residues. CDR3 sequence reads: CASSQEVSFPGELFF. CDR3 DNA: TGTGCCAGCAGCCAAGAAGTATCATTCCCCGGGGAGCTGTTTTTT. Full variable domain (missing parts from reference TRBV3-1 and TRBJ2-2): DTAVSQTPKYLVTQMGNDKSIKCEQNLGHDTMYWYKQDSKKFLKIMFSYNNKELIINETVPNRFSPKSPDKAHLNLHINSLELGDSAVYFCASSQEVSFPGELFFGEGSRLTVL.

This clonotype occurred many times. The chain couples TRBV20-1 to TRBJ2-7; unclear D gene. CDR1 and CDR2 from the germline V gene are DFQATT and SNEGSKA (reference sequence). The CDR3 has 14 residues. The V end was cut by 1 base, the J end by 2 bases, with 12 bases between. The CDR3 region is CSARVGLIAYEQYF. The DNA for the CDR3 is TGCAGTGCTAGAGTCGGCTTGATTGCCTACGAGCAGTACTTC.

This clonotype was seen repeatedly, ten times or more. The rearrangement joins TRBV5-1 to TRBJ1-5; 7 nucleotides agree with TRBD1. The length of the CDR3 is 15 residues. V trimming: 4 bases; J trimming: 2 bases; junction bases outside the gene matches: 6. CDR1 SGHRS and CDR2 YFSETQ come from the germline V gene. CDR3 DNA: TGCGCCAGCAGCCCAACAACAGGGGGCAATCAGCCCCAGCATTTT. Its protein is CASSPTTGGNQPQHF.

This clonotype showed up just a few times. This chain uses TRBV5-1 with TRBJ2-5, with 8 bases identical to TRBD2. The CDR3 length is 12 residues. V lost 5 bases to trimming and J lost 3 bases; unmatched junction nucleotides: 0. The germline V gene has CDR1 SGHRS and CDR2 YFSETQ. In DNA, the CDR3 is TGCGCCAGCAGGGGACTAGAAGAGACCCAGTACTTC. Amino acid sequence: CASRGLEETQYF.

Many counts were recorded for this clonotype. The chain links TRBV5-1 to TRBJ2-7; 8 positions match TRBD2. CDR1 is SGHRS and CDR2 is YFSETQ in the germline V gene. This CDR3 has 14 amino acids. The V and J ends lost 3 bases and 5 bases, in that order; junction bases with no gene match: 7. CDR3 protein: CASSSGTSEHEQYF. The CDR3 bases are TGCGCCAGCAGCTCCGGGACTAGTGAACACGAGCAGTACTTC.